This passage covers 10 T cell receptor beta chains from one sample sequenced in a study of T cell responses to AZD1222 COVID-19 vaccine. Only in-frame clones appear in the TCRdb table, and some are missing; sequencing was by immunoSEQ multiplex PCR. Of tens of thousands of clones listed, approximately 83% are singletons. The sequences come from peripheral blood, collected on day 0 of AZD1222 vaccination. The receptors shown here come from an adult in good health.

The V call is TRBV18, the J call TRBJ2-3, with D hard to call. The CDR3 is 11 amino acids. Germline CDR1 reads KGHSH; CDR2 reads LQKENI. V dropped 3 bases and J dropped 3 bases, with 1 base sitting between them. CDR3 sequence: CASSPTDTQYF. Here the CDR3 DNA reads TGTGCCAGCTCACCTACAGATACGCAGTATTTT.

V is TRBV6-1 and J is TRBJ2-1; D is uncertain. This CDR3 is 12 amino acids long. The V gene lost 7 bases and the J gene lost 7 bases, with 11 bases spanning the gap. Germline CDR1 MNHNS, CDR2 SASEGT. The CDR3 here is CASNGLRNEQFF. The CDR3 DNA reads as TGTGCCAGCAACGGGCTGAGAAATGAGCAGTTCTTC.

V is TRBV25-1 and J is TRBJ2-7, with 8 bases that match TRBD1. There are 17 residues in the CDR3. V trimming: 7 bases; J trimming: 3 bases; junction bases outside the gene matches: 17. Germline V lookup: CDR1 MGHDK, CDR2 SYGVNS. CDR3 protein: CASMAEIPGQVDYEQYF. CDR3 in DNA: TGTGCCAGCATGGCCGAGATTCCGGGACAGGTGGACTACGAGCAGTACTTC.

This rearrangement joins TRBV7-8 to TRBJ1-4; 10 bases line up with TRBD1. The V gene's germline CDR1 is SGHVS and CDR2 FQNEAQ. The CDR3 has 19 residues. V shed 5 bases and J 10 bases; nucleotides not matched to a gene: 22. This CDR3 is CASSPLKPGQGNRGGKLFF. Written as DNA, the CDR3 is TGTGCCAGCAGCCCCCTAAAACCGGGACAGGGGAACAGAGGTGGAAAACTGTTTTTT.

The rearrangement links TRBV30 to TRBJ1-2; a weak D match, TRBD1 (6 bases). V was pared by 4 bases and J by 6 bases, with 12 bases between. CDR1 GTSNPN and CDR2 SVGIG come from the germline V gene (reference sequence). This CDR3 has 12 residues. This CDR3 is CAWTPWDNGYTF. Here the CDR3 DNA reads TGTGCCTGGACCCCCTGGGACAATGGCTACACCTTC.

The V and J genes are TRBV18 and TRBJ2-7; 9 bases are shared with TRBD1. The CDR3 totals 16 residues. Germline V gives CDR1 KGHSH, CDR2 LQKENI. With 3 bases clipped from V and 7 bases from J, the junction kept 13 bases outside the gene matches. CDR3 nucleotides: TGTGCCAGCTCACCTGAAGGACAGGGGTTTTCGGGTGAGCAGTACTTC. Its translation is CASSPEGQGFSGEQYF.

The gene calls are TRBV3-1 (or the pseudogene TRBV3-2) and TRBJ1-4; 7 positions agree with TRBD1. The germline gives CDR1 LGHDT, CDR2 YNNKEL (reference sequence). The CDR3 length is 15 residues. V lost 4 bases and J lost 5; bases outside the gene matches: 7. The DNA for the CDR3 is TGTGCCAGCAGCCTGACGACAGGGTGGAATGAAAAACTGTTTTTT. It encodes CASSLTTGWNEKLFF.

The V gene is TRBV4-1, the J gene TRBJ1-1, with D possibly being TRBD1 (5 bases). The CDR3 length is 20 residues. Germline-derived CDR1 and CDR2 are MGHRA and YSYEKL. Trimming shortened V by 2 bases and J by 1 base, and 26 bases separated the two germline ends. The CDR3 is CASSQPTGEPGRRGNTEAFF. In DNA, the CDR3 is TGCGCCAGCAGCCAACCCACCGGGGAGCCGGGTAGAAGGGGGAACACTGAAGCTTTCTTT.

V usage is TRBV7-2 and J usage is TRBJ1-2; 7 bases map to TRBD1. This CDR3 has 15 amino acids. Germline V lookup: CDR1 SGHTA, CDR2 FQGNSA. V was clipped by 1 base and J by 6 bases; unmatched bases: 8. CDR3 sequence (DNA): TGTGCCAGCAGCTTAGGGGCAGGGGGTAAGGATGGCTACACCTTC. It translates to CASSLGAGGKDGYTF.

This chain joins TRBV5-1 and TRBJ2-2, with a weak D call TRBD2 (7 bases). There are 17 residues in the CDR3. Germline CDR1 reads SGHRS; CDR2 reads YFSETQ. Trimming left V 0 bases short and J 2 bases short, with 14 bases between. The CDR3 spells CASSLAGGLLNTGELFF. The CDR3 DNA sequence: TGCGCCAGCAGCTTGGCGGGGGGCCTCCTAAACACCGGGGAGCTGTTTTTT.